This record concerns one T cell receptor beta chain sequence. The data stem from a study of blood T cell repertoires in COVID-19. Overall study context: Samples representing acute and convalescent COVID-19 were sourced from the United States, Italy and Spain. In each case, the material was cDNA or gDNA derived from T cells, B-cell-depleted T cells, or PBMCs.

CDR3 length equals 16 residues. Germline loops: CDR1 MNHEY, CDR2 SVGEGT. V trimming: 4 bases; J trimming: 2 bases; junction bases outside the gene matches: 4. Repertoires were generated with immunoSEQ multiplex PCR, while TCRdb's copy carries only in-frame clones and drops some. The data contain about 190,000 clones, 90% of them singletons. The sample taken for sequencing was peripheral blood. The V gene is TRBV6-2 or TRBV6-3, the J gene TRBJ2-1, with 11 bases identical to TRBD1. This clonotype was obtained from a man aged 50 to 60 with acute or convalescent COVID-19. The CDR3 coding sequence is TGTGCCAGCAGTTCACTGGGACAGGGGGCCTACAATGAGCAGTTCTTC. It is translated as CASSSLGQGAYNEQFF.